The clone carrying this T cell receptor beta chain has a single count. This entry belongs to a study of blood T cell repertoires in COVID-19. Clones were sequenced by immunoSEQ multiplex PCR, and TCRdb holds only the in-frame ones, with some missing. The sample has 110,000 to 150,000 clones, 84% seen once. The CDR3 is made up of 12 amino acids. The ends were cut back, 9 bases at V and 0 bases at J, with 3 bases in the middle. CDR1 LNHNV and CDR2 YYDKDF come from the germline V gene (reference sequence). Sequenced material: PBMCs or T cells enriched from blood (not recorded which). The chain is built from TRBV15 and TRBJ1-6; no definite D call. This clonotype was obtained from a woman aged 18-29 years who had been exposed to COVID-19. CDR3 DNA sequence: TGTGCCACGAGCTCCTATAATTCACCCCTCCACTTT. Translated, it gives CATSSYNSPLHF.